Below are 26 T cell receptor beta chains sequenced from a single sample in a study of OX40 agonist ivuxolimab in advanced cancers. Here immunoSEQ multiplex PCR was the method, and the copy in TCRdb shows in-frame clones only, minus some. The table records almost 80,000 clones, about nine tenths of them present only once. Sequencing used CD4+ or CD8+ T cells sorted from blood, obtained in a trial of the OX40 agonist ivuxolimab. The receptors originated from an adult with an advanced solid tumor such as melanoma, head and neck, liver or kidney cancer.

This clone was recorded a few times. The chain combines TRBV28 with TRBJ2-3, with 9 bases lining up with TRBD2. Germline V lookup: CDR1 MDHEN, CDR2 SYDVKM. The CDR3 length is 15 residues. With 6 bases clipped from V and 11 bases from J, the junction kept 15 bases outside the gene matches. This CDR3 is CASRGVWREGPRQYF. The DNA of the CDR3 is TGTGCCAGCAGGGGGGTGTGGCGGGAGGGCCCTCGGCAGTATTTT. The whole variable domain, remainder taken from reference TRBV28 and TRBJ2-3, is DVKVTQSSRYLVKRTGEKVFLECVQDMDHENMFWYRQDPGLGLRLIYFSYDVKMKEKGDIPEGYSVSREKKERFSLILESASTNQTSMYLCASRGVWREGPRQYFGPGTRLTVL.

As concerns this clone: The same CDR3 arises from other DNA sequences in this sample as well. The chain employs TRBV7-2 and TRBJ1-5; D is ambiguous. The CDR3 has 14 residues. Germline V gene data show CDR1 as SGHTA and CDR2 as FQGNSA. V was clipped by 0 bases and J by 4 bases, with 7 bases between them. The CDR3 DNA follows: TGTGCCAGCAGCTTAGCGGCAGCGAATCAGCCCCAGCATTTT. It encodes CASSLAAANQPQHF.

The chain uses TRBV7-9 and TRBJ2-4; D unresolved. CDR3 length: 14 residues. Trimming left V 6 bases short and J 4 bases short, with 13 bases between. CDR1 is SEHNR, CDR2 FQNEAQ, per germline (reference sequence). The CDR3 region has the DNA TGTGCCAGCAGTGGAATGGGCAGAAAAAACATTCAGTACTTC. Translation: CASSGMGRKNIQYF.

The J gene is TRBJ2-7, the V gene TRBV11-2; D possibly corresponds to TRBD1 (6 bases). This CDR3 is 13 amino acids long. In germline, CDR1 is SGHAT, CDR2 FQNNGV. V lost 5 bases and J lost 3, with 11 bases in between. DNA for the CDR3: TGTGCCAGCAGCCGTGACAGGAGCTACGAGCAGTACTTC. Translated: CASSRDRSYEQYF.

The chain has TRBV28 and TRBJ2-7; D is perhaps TRBD2 (5 bases). The V end lost 7 bases, the J end lost 2 bases, and 18 bases lay between the germline ends. This CDR3 comprises 15 residues. In germline, CDR1 is MDHEN, CDR2 SYDVKM. CDR3 in DNA: TGTGCCAGCACCCAAGGACGCGGGTCCCCCTACGAGCAGTACTTC. Its translation: CASTQGRGSPYEQYF. The whole variable domain, remainder taken from reference TRBV28 and TRBJ2-7, is DVKVTQSSRYLVKRTGEKVFLECVQDMDHENMFWYRQDPGLGLRLIYFSYDVKMKEKGDIPEGYSVSREKKERFSLILESASTNQTSMYLCASTQGRGSPYEQYFGPGTRLTVT.

This chain links TRBV10-1 with TRBJ2-7, with TRBD2 matching over 10 bases. V was pared by 0 bases and J by 6 bases, with 5 bases of the junction left unmatched. The CDR3 spans 15 residues. Germline CDR1 and CDR2: WNHNN and SYGVQD (reference sequence). The CDR3 DNA follows: TGCGCCAGCAGTGAGTCGACTAGCGGGTTCGGCGAGCAGTACTTC. Its protein product is CASSESTSGFGEQYF.

The chain joins TRBV6-1 to TRBJ2-5; possible D gene TRBD1, 6 bases. This CDR3 region has 14 residues. Germline CDR1 and CDR2: MNHNS and SASEGT. V was cut by 9 bases and J by 0 bases, with 14 bases left in between. DNA for the CDR3: TGTGCCAGACCTAAGGGGGAGAACCAAGAGACCCAGTACTTC. This translates into CARPKGENQETQYF.

The rearrangement links TRBV6-5 to TRBJ2-7; 7 bases map to TRBD1. Trimming cost V 0 bases and J 1 base; bases outside gene matches: 6. Germline V gives CDR1 MNHEY, CDR2 SVGAGI. The CDR3 runs 16 residues. The CDR3 loop reads CASSYSGGANSYEQYF. CDR3 nucleotide sequence: TGTGCCAGCAGTTACTCAGGGGGCGCGAATTCCTACGAGCAGTACTTC.

The rearrangement links TRBV5-1 to TRBJ2-7; D is possibly TRBD1 or TRBD2 (6 bases each). This CDR3 comprises 14 residues. V was clipped by 0 bases and J by 4 bases, with 11 bases between them. CDR1 is SGHRS and CDR2 is YFSETQ in the germline V gene. The chain's CDR3 is CASSLVGGLYEQYF. The CDR3 DNA reads TGCGCCAGCAGCTTGGTTGGGGGGCTATACGAGCAGTACTTC.

This chain uses TRBV7-6 with TRBJ2-2, with 10 bases aligning to TRBD2. The CDR3 runs 16 residues. V shed 3 bases, J shed 6 bases, and the junction held 7 bases outside the gene matches. The germline V gene has CDR1 SGHVS and CDR2 FNYEAQ. CDR3 protein: CASSFLAGVSSGELFF. CDR3 bases: TGTGCCAGCAGCTTCCTAGCGGGAGTGTCATCCGGGGAGCTGTTTTTT.

This clone was seen just once. The chain has TRBV7-2 and TRBJ1-5; 7 bases agree with TRBD1. The ends lost 0 bases at V and 9 bases at J; junction bases unmatched: 11. The CDR3 runs 16 residues. Per the germline V gene, CDR1 is SGHTA and CDR2 is FQGNSA. CDR3 residues: CASSLAQGGGVGPQHF. CDR3 DNA: TGTGCCAGCAGCTTAGCGCAGGGAGGGGGCGTAGGGCCCCAGCATTTT.

V usage is TRBV19 and J usage is TRBJ2-1, with a possible D match to TRBD2 (6 bases). CDR1 and CDR2 from the germline V gene are LNHDA and SQIVND (reference sequence). This CDR3 comprises 16 residues. The ends were cut back, 7 bases at V and 5 bases at J, with 21 bases in the middle. The CDR3 reads CASTSGRRGRDNEQFF. Here the CDR3 DNA reads TGTGCCAGTACCTCCGGGCGGAGGGGCAGAGACAATGAGCAGTTCTTC.

CDR3 nucleotides: TGTGCCAGCAGGACAGGGGGGATAGAGACCCAGTACTTC. Protein: CASRTGGIETQYF. This chain joins TRBV25-1 and TRBJ2-5; 9 bases align to TRBD1. CDR1 and CDR2 from the germline V gene are MGHDK and SYGVNS. CDR3 length: 13 amino acids. Losses at the gene ends were 6 bases for V and 4 bases for J; bases not matched to a gene: 3.

This chain connects TRBV18 to TRBJ2-7; D possibly corresponds to TRBD1 (6 bases). CDR3 length: 15 amino acids. Trimming removed 0 bases at V and 5 bases at J, with 14 bases between. In germline, CDR1 is KGHSH, CDR2 LQKENI. CDR3 amino acids: CASSPPVGTIHEQYF. CDR3 nucleotides: TGTGCCAGCTCACCACCTGTCGGGACAATCCACGAGCAGTACTTC.

There are a few counts of this clone. V is TRBV19 and J is TRBJ2-1, with TRBD2 matching over 9 bases. The germline V gene has CDR1 LNHDA and CDR2 SQIVND (reference sequence). The CDR3 has 16 amino acids. After removal of 5 bases from V and 3 bases from J, the junction contained 8 bases not matched to a gene. DNA of the CDR3: TGTGCCAGTAGTCAAATGGGTAGCGGGGGCTACAATGAGCAGTTCTTC. As protein: CASSQMGSGGYNEQFF.

The chain joins TRBV5-8 to TRBJ1-1, with no clear D. The V end was cut by 0 bases, the J end by 1 base, with 10 bases between. The germline V gene encodes CDR1 SGHTS and CDR2 YDEGEE. The CDR3 has 15 amino acids. CDR3 amino acids: CASSLVYHWNTEAFF. The DNA for the CDR3 is TGTGCCAGCAGCTTGGTCTACCACTGGAACACTGAAGCTTTCTTT.

Comment on this clone: At one of its ends the junction is not consistent with the germline gene, which may arise from a read error. V and J are TRBV6-1 and TRBJ1-3, with D maybe TRBD1 (5 bases). The CDR3 runs 12 residues. The germline gives CDR1 MNHNS, CDR2 SASEGT. CDR3 bases: TGCGCAACTAGGGGACCTGGAAACACCATATATTTT. This translates into CATRGPGNTIYF.

CDR3 DNA: TGCGCCAGCAGCCACACCGGGACTCCGAACACCGGGGAGCTGTTTTTT. The encoded protein is CASSHTGTPNTGELFF. The chain has TRBV4-1 and TRBJ2-2; possible D gene TRBD2, 6 bases. V gave up 3 bases and J gave up 0 bases, with 11 bases separating them. Germline V gene lookup returns CDR1 MGHRA and CDR2 YSYEKL. The CDR3 has 16 residues.

The chain has TRBV11-2 and TRBJ2-3, with 12 nucleotides matching TRBD1. The CDR3 consists of 15 residues. Per the germline V gene, CDR1 is SGHAT and CDR2 is FQNNGV. V was clipped by 7 bases and J by 7 bases; unmatched bases: 9. This chain's CDR3 is CASNPGTGGRNTQYF. The CDR3, as DNA: TGTGCCAGCAATCCAGGGACAGGGGGCAGGAATACGCAGTATTTT. Complete variable domain (other parts from reference TRBV11-2 and TRBJ2-3): EAGVAQSPRYKIIEKRQSVAFWCNPISGHATLYWYQQILGQGPKLLIQFQNNGVVDDSQLPKDRFSAERLKGVDSTLKIQPAKLEDSAVYLCASNPGTGGRNTQYFGPGTRLTVL.

This clone was seen a single time. The J gene is TRBJ2-7, the V gene TRBV6-6, with D maybe TRBD2 (6 bases). The CDR3 has 13 residues. The germline V and J ends were trimmed by 5 bases and 4 bases, with 12 bases remaining between them. The V gene's germline CDR1 is MNHNY and CDR2 SVGAGI (reference sequence). In DNA, the CDR3 is TGTGCCAGCAGTCGGACGGGGAGGTACGAGCAGTACTTC. Residues: CASSRTGRYEQYF.

The sample holds one count of this clone. V usage is TRBV18 and J usage is TRBJ2-6; D is unresolved. V was shortened by 6 bases and J by 0 bases, with 12 bases between the two germline ends. The CDR3 covers 16 residues. Germline V lookup: CDR1 KGHSH, CDR2 LQKENI. Here the CDR3 DNA reads TGTGCCAGCTCTACAACAAGGATCTCTGGGGCCAACGTCCTGACTTTC. Translating it yields CASSTTRISGANVLTF.

The V gene is TRBV15, the J gene TRBJ1-4; weak D call: TRBD1 (5 bases). Germline values: CDR1 LNHNV, CDR2 YYDKDF (reference sequence). The CDR3 spans 17 residues. Between the trimmed V and J ends, which lost 1 base and 5 bases, there was a span of 17 bases. CDR3 DNA sequence: TGTGCCACCAGCAGAGGGCAGGGCAGGACGGAGAATGAAAAACTGTTTTTT. As protein: CATSRGQGRTENEKLFF.

This chain uses TRBV29-1 with TRBJ1-3, with a possible D match to TRBD1 (5 bases). The CDR3 length is 15 residues. V was clipped by 1 base and J by 0 bases, with 10 bases between them. Looked up from germline, CDR1 is SQVTM and CDR2 is ANQGSEA. CDR3 sequence (DNA): TGCAGCGTTGAAGGCGCAGGGAACTCTGGAAACACCATATATTTT. Protein: CSVEGAGNSGNTIYF.

This clone was counted once. V gene TRBV18 combines with J gene TRBJ2-5, with unresolved D. The CDR3 is 13 residues long. The V gene lost 5 bases and the J gene lost 0 bases, with 7 bases spanning the gap. CDR1 KGHSH and CDR2 LQKENI come from the germline V gene. The CDR3 bases are TGTGCCAGCTCATCCCAGTACCAAGAGACCCAGTACTTC. It codes for CASSSQYQETQYF. The variable domain in full, with the rest retrieved from reference TRBV18 and TRBJ2-5, is NAGVMQNPRHLVRRRGQEARLRCSPMKGHSHVYWYRQLPEEGLKFMVYLQKENIIDESGMPKERFSAEFPKEGPSILRIQQVVRGDSAAYFCASSSQYQETQYFGPGTRLLVL.

The chain is built from TRBV11-2 and TRBJ2-2, with D possibly TRBD1 on 6 matching bases. The length of the CDR3 is 15 residues. Germline lookup yields CDR1 SGHAT and CDR2 FQNNGV. V was shortened by 1 base and J by 7 bases, with 13 bases between the two germline ends. CDR3 loop: CASSLAYSGVGELFF. The CDR3 region has the DNA TGTGCCAGCAGCTTAGCTTACTCAGGGGTCGGGGAGCTGTTTTTT. Full variable domain (rest looked up from reference TRBV11-2 and TRBJ2-2): EAGVAQSPRYKIIEKRQSVAFWCNPISGHATLYWYQQILGQGPKLLIQFQNNGVVDDSQLPKDRFSAERLKGVDSTLKIQPAKLEDSAVYLCASSLAYSGVGELFFGEGSRLTVL.

This clone showed up just a few times. The chain uses TRBV27 and TRBJ1-3; unclear D gene. The germline V gene has CDR1 MNHEY and CDR2 SMNVEV (reference sequence). The CDR3 totals 14 residues. V lost 8 bases to trimming and J lost 0 bases, with 11 bases between them. The CDR3 is CASATTSSGNTIYF. The CDR3 DNA reads TGTGCCAGCGCCACGACAAGCTCTGGAAACACCATATATTTT.